A single sample is the source of the 25 T cell receptor beta chains below, sequenced in a study of OX40 agonist ivuxolimab in advanced cancers. The method was immunoSEQ multiplex PCR; TCRdb's version includes in-frame clones alone and lacks a portion of them. This table has some 72,000 clones, roughly 92% appearing once. Sequencing used CD4+ or CD8+ T cells sorted from blood, obtained in a trial of the OX40 agonist ivuxolimab. These receptor sequences come from an adult with an advanced solid tumor such as melanoma, head and neck, liver or kidney cancer.

CDR3 DNA: TGTGCCAGCAGCCCTCCGGGACTAGCGTCTAATGAGCAGTTCTTC. Translating gives CASSPPGLASNEQFF. The rearrangement joins TRBV14 to TRBJ2-1; the match to TRBD2 covers 10 bases. Germline V gene data show CDR1 as SGHDN and CDR2 as FVKESK. The CDR3 contains 15 residues. V shed 4 bases and J 7 bases; nucleotides not matched to a gene: 7.

This chain links TRBV5-6 with TRBJ1-2, with D unclear. V shed 0 bases and J shed 7 bases, with 10 bases lying between them. Looked up from germline, CDR1 is SGHDT and CDR2 is YYEEEE. The CDR3 extends over 13 amino acids. The CDR3 nucleotides are TGTGCCAGCAGCTTGGTTGAGGAAAGTGGCTACACCTTC. Translating it yields CASSLVEESGYTF.

The chain uses TRBV30 and TRBJ2-7; a weak D match, TRBD1 (6 bases). V shed 1 base and J shed 0 bases, with 13 bases lying between them. Germline V gene lookup returns CDR1 GTSNPN and CDR2 SVGIG (reference sequence). The CDR3 runs 15 residues. DNA of the CDR3: TGTGCCTGGAGTGACGACAGGCGAAGCTCCTACGAGCAGTACTTC. Its translation: CAWSDDRRSSYEQYF.

The chain uses TRBV30 and TRBJ1-2, with 7 nucleotides matching TRBD1. V trimming: 0 bases; J trimming: 6 bases; junction bases outside the gene matches: 7. CDR1 is GTSNPN and CDR2 is SVGIG in the germline V gene (reference sequence). CDR3 length: 14 residues. CDR3 DNA sequence: TGTGCCTGGAGTGTAGAGGGACAGTGGAATGGCTACACCTTC. As protein: CAWSVEGQWNGYTF.

The chain has TRBV29-1 and TRBJ2-5; D might be TRBD2 (6 bases). Trimming removed 8 bases from V and 5 bases from J, with 12 bases in between. In germline, CDR1 is SQVTM, CDR2 ANQGSEA. This CDR3 spans 11 amino acids. This chain's CDR3 is CSCFSGETQYF. The CDR3 DNA follows: TGCAGCTGTTTCAGCGGGGAGACCCAGTACTTC.

The V and J genes are TRBV4-2 and TRBJ1-4; 9 bases are shared with TRBD1. The CDR3 consists of 15 residues. CDR1 is LGHNA, CDR2 YNFKEQ, per germline. With V trimmed by 4 bases and J by 11 bases, 11 bases remained unmatched. CDR3 nucleotides: TGTGCCAGCAGCCGAAACCGGGACAGGGATGGGAAACTGTTTTTT. This encodes CASSRNRDRDGKLFF.

This chain uses TRBV7-9 with TRBJ1-1; D not resolved. This CDR3 is built from 14 residues. Germline CDR1 reads SEHNR; CDR2 reads FQNEAQ (reference sequence). The V end was cut by 2 bases, the J end by 2 bases, with 9 bases between. In nucleotides, the CDR3 is TGTGCCAGCAGCTTATATTCTTCAAACACTGAAGCTTTCTTT. The encoded protein is CASSLYSSNTEAFF.

The V call is TRBV15, the J call TRBJ1-2, with unresolved D. The CDR3 spans 15 residues. Germline CDR1 and CDR2: LNHNV and YYDKDF (reference sequence). Deletions cut 0 bases from V and 3 bases from J, with 11 bases between. CDR3 coding DNA: TGTGCCACCAGCAGAGATCGCGGGTTCCACTATGGCTACACCTTC. This codes for CATSRDRGFHYGYTF. The full variable domain, completed using reference TRBV15 and TRBJ1-2, is DAMVIQNPRYQVTQFGKPVTLSCSQTLNHNVMYWYQQKSSQAPKLLFHYYDKDFNNEADTPDNFQSRRPNTSFCFLDIRSPGLGDTAMYLCATSRDRGFHYGYTFGSGTRLTVV.

This chain connects TRBV7-8 to TRBJ2-7; tentative D call: TRBD2 (6 bases). The CDR3 contains 13 residues. Trimming shortened V by 8 bases and J by 6 bases, and 17 bases separated the two germline ends. Germline CDR1 and CDR2: SGHVS and FQNEAQ. As DNA, the CDR3 is TGTGCCAGCGGGGAGGCCAGATTGAGCGAGCAGTACTTC. Translation gives CASGEARLSEQYF.

J is TRBJ2-7 and V is TRBV6-5; 9 bases map to TRBD1. Germline-derived CDR1 and CDR2 are MNHEY and SVGAGI. The ends lost 5 bases at V and 5 bases at J; junction bases unmatched: 1. There are 12 residues in the CDR3. The CDR3 sequence is CASSRTGDEQYF. The DNA for the CDR3 is TGTGCCAGCAGTCGGACAGGGGACGAGCAGTACTTC.

The genes are TRBV7-2 and TRBJ1-1; possible D gene TRBD1, 6 bases. The CDR3 has 15 residues. Germline CDR1 SGHTA, CDR2 FQGNSA. V was shortened by 4 bases and J by 1 base, with 13 bases between the two germline ends. The CDR3 spells CASSSTRGGNTEAFF. The DNA for the CDR3 is TGTGCCAGCAGCTCAACGAGGGGGGGGAACACTGAAGCTTTCTTT.

CDR3 nucleotide sequence: TGTGCCAGCAGCCAATTACTAGAACCCCTAGCCAAAAACATTCAGTACTTC. Amino acids: CASSQLLEPLAKNIQYF. The V call is TRBV7-9, the J call TRBJ2-4; a weak D match, TRBD2 (5 bases). The V gene lost 5 bases and the J gene lost 0 bases, with 17 bases spanning the gap. The germline V gene has CDR1 SEHNR and CDR2 FQNEAQ (reference sequence). This CDR3 spans 17 amino acids.

The chain has TRBV2 and TRBJ2-6; D gene uncertain. Deletions cut 3 bases from V and 2 bases from J, with 8 bases between. CDR3 length: 15 amino acids. The germline V gene has CDR1 SNHLY and CDR2 FYNNEI. CDR3 in DNA: TGTGCCAGCAGTGAGCTGGGGACTGGGGCCAACGTCCTGACTTTC. Translation: CASSELGTGANVLTF.

CDR3 DNA sequence: TGTGCCAGCAGCGTAGGAACAGCAGGGGCCAACGTCCTGACTTTC. Translation gives CASSVGTAGANVLTF. The chain has TRBV9 and TRBJ2-6, with D hard to call. The CDR3 loop spans 15 amino acids. Looked up from germline, CDR1 is SGDLS and CDR2 is YYNGEE. V dropped 0 bases and J dropped 4 bases, with 8 bases sitting between them. The variable domain in full, with the rest retrieved from reference TRBV9 and TRBJ2-6, is DSGVTQTPKHLITATGQRVTLRCSPRSGDLSVYWYQQSLDQGLQFLIQYYNGEERAKGNILERFSAQQFPDLHSELNLSSLELGDSALYFCASSVGTAGANVLTFGAGSRLTVL.

This clone has only a few counts. CDR3 DNA sequence: TGTGCCAGCAGCTTAATGTCTCTCAATGAGCAGTTCTTC. Its translation: CASSLMSLNEQFF. The V and J genes are TRBV7-2 and TRBJ2-1, with no clear D. The length of the CDR3 is 13 residues. Germline V gene data show CDR1 as SGHTA and CDR2 as FQGNSA. The V gene lost 2 bases and the J gene lost 6 bases, with 8 bases spanning the gap.

The rearrangement uses TRBV2 and TRBJ2-7, with D perhaps assigned TRBD1 or TRBD2 (6 bases each). The CDR3 is 14 residues long. Trimming pared 11 bases from V and 6 bases from J, leaving 23 bases between. Germline CDR1 and CDR2: SNHLY and FYNNEI. The CDR3 DNA sequence: TGTGCCGGGAGGACTGCGGTGACAGGTCGCGAGCAGTACTTC. It codes for CAGRTAVTGREQYF.

This rearrangement joins TRBV25-1 to TRBJ1-2; 10 bases align to TRBD1. V dropped 4 bases and J dropped 4; count of bases not matched to a gene: 12. Germline V gene sequence: CDR1 MGHDK, CDR2 SYGVNS. The length of the CDR3 is 17 residues. The CDR3 DNA sequence: TGTGCCAGCAGTGCTCCCGGGACAGGGGTCGGTGGCTATGGCTACACCTTC. Translated, it gives CASSAPGTGVGGYGYTF.

This clone was detected only a few times. The rearrangement uses TRBV19 and TRBJ2-6; D might be TRBD1 (5 bases). This CDR3 is 18 amino acids long. Trimming stripped 4 bases from V and 0 bases from J, with 16 bases between. Germline V lookup: CDR1 LNHDA, CDR2 SQIVND (reference sequence). CDR3 DNA: TGTGCCAGTAGTAACAGACAGAGCCGTTTCTCTGGGGCCAACGTCCTGACTTTC. This sequence encodes CASSNRQSRFSGANVLTF.

The J gene is TRBJ2-1, the V gene TRBV19; 10 nucleotides match TRBD2. From germline, CDR1 is LNHDA and CDR2 SQIVND (reference sequence). The CDR3 runs 17 residues. Trimming took 5 bases from V and 5 from J; bases not matched to a gene: 12. The CDR3 loop reads CASSARGSGGLHNEQFF. CDR3 in DNA: TGTGCCAGTAGTGCCCGGGGTAGCGGGGGGCTCCACAATGAGCAGTTCTTC.

V is TRBV2 and J is TRBJ2-1; 10 positions agree with TRBD1. Looked up from germline, CDR1 is SNHLY and CDR2 is FYNNEI. The CDR3 sequence is 16 residues long. V shed 4 bases and J 2 bases; nucleotides not matched to a gene: 5. CDR3 sequence: CASSGTGGYPYNEQFF. In DNA form, the CDR3 reads TGTGCCAGCAGTGGGACAGGGGGTTATCCCTACAATGAGCAGTTCTTC.

The gene calls are TRBV28 and TRBJ2-3; TRBD2 might be the D (5 bases). CDR3 length: 14 amino acids. Germline V gives CDR1 MDHEN, CDR2 SYDVKM. V was shortened by 5 bases and J by 5 bases, with 14 bases between the two germline ends. In DNA, the CDR3 is TGTGCCAGCAGTCCCCCCTCTCGGGGAGATACGCAGTATTTT. Amino acids: CASSPPSRGDTQYF.

The chain recombines TRBV5-1 with TRBJ2-5; 10 bases map to TRBD1. Germline V gives CDR1 SGHRS, CDR2 YFSETQ. J gave up 6 bases and V 0 bases, and 2 bases lay outside the gene matches. The CDR3 sequence is 14 residues long. CDR3 sequence (DNA): TGCGCCAGCAGCTTGGGGACAGGGGGAAAGACCCAGTACTTC. Protein sequence: CASSLGTGGKTQYF.

The V and J genes are TRBV4-1 and TRBJ1-1; 8 bases match TRBD1. Unmatched junction bases numbered 4, after V lost 4 bases and J lost 9 bases. From germline, CDR1 is MGHRA and CDR2 YSYEKL. The CDR3 contains 12 residues. Here the CDR3 reads CASSRTGRKAFF. The CDR3 region has the DNA TGCGCCAGCAGCCGGACAGGGCGTAAAGCTTTCTTT.

The rearrangement joins TRBV12-1 to TRBJ1-4. TRBV12-1 is reported as a pseudogene. This CDR3 is 15 amino acids long. The CDR3 nucleotides read TGTGCCAGCAGCTTTAACCCCGAGGGGAATGAAAAACTGTTTTTT. Amino acids: CASSFNPEGNEKLFF.

The chain has TRBV5-6 and TRBJ2-7, with 8 bases lining up with TRBD1. Trimming took 2 bases from V and 4 from J; bases not matched to a gene: 2. This CDR3 has 13 residues. The germline CDR1 and CDR2 sequences are SGHDT and YYEEEE. The CDR3 DNA follows: TGTGCCAGCAGCTTTCGACAGGGGTACGAGCAGTACTTC. Translation gives CASSFRQGYEQYF.